This is a list of T cell receptor beta chains from one sample in a study of shared clonotypes between healthy human individuals. Method: immunoSEQ multiplex PCR; TCRdb's copy keeps in-frame clones and lacks some. The data show hundreds of thousands of clones, 70% to 80% seen once. Sequencing was carried out using PBMCs. These receptors all stem from a woman in her 40s in good health. Some clones in this sample may be carry-over from other donors' samples. Both conserved end residues are part of each CDR3. D genes are given only for firm matches. Size values are once, few and many counts, or a class for expanded clones, and some rows have none.

clone_size: .
j_call: TRBJ2-5
cdr3_length: 15
d_call: TRBD2
v_call: TRBV19
cdr3_nt: TGTGCCAGTAGTTCACTAGCGGGAGGGCGTGAGACCCAGTACTTC
cdr3_aa: CASSSLAGGRETQYF

clone_size: .
j_call: TRBJ2-7
cdr3_length: 12
d_call: TRBD1
v_call: TRBV5-8
cdr3_nt: TGTGCCAGCGGGGACAGGAGGTACGAGCAGTACTTC
cdr3_aa: CASGDRRYEQYF

clone_size: .
j_call: TRBJ1-1
cdr3_length: 14
d_call: .
v_call: TRBV5-4
cdr3_nt: TGTGCCAGCAGCTTGGGGGAAATGAACACTGAAGCTTTCTTT
cdr3_aa: CASSLGEMNTEAFF

clone_size: .
j_call: TRBJ1-2
cdr3_length: 13
d_call: .
v_call: TRBV11-3
cdr3_nt: TGTGCCAGCAGTGGCCGGGGGGGCTATGGCTACACCTTC
cdr3_aa: CASSGRGGYGYTF

clone_size: .
j_call: TRBJ2-1
cdr3_length: 15
d_call: TRBD2
v_call: TRBV7-2
cdr3_nt: TGTGCCAGCAGCTGGACTAGCGGGACCTACAATGAGCAGTTCTTC
cdr3_aa: CASSWTSGTYNEQFF

clone_size: .
j_call: TRBJ2-3
cdr3_length: 17
d_call: TRBD2
v_call: TRBV7-2
cdr3_nt: TGTGCCAGCAGCTTAATCGGGGGAGGGGCCAGCACAGATACGCAGTATTTT
cdr3_aa: CASSLIGGGASTDTQYF

clone_size: .
j_call: TRBJ2-6
cdr3_length: 15
d_call: .
v_call: TRBV27
cdr3_nt: TGTGCCAGCAGTAAGGGGCCTTATGGGGCCAACGTCCTGACTTTC
cdr3_aa: CASSKGPYGANVLTF

clone_size: .
j_call: TRBJ1-3
cdr3_length: 13
d_call: .
v_call: TRBV2
cdr3_nt: TGTGCCAGCACCGCAGGTGATGGAAACACCATATATTTT
cdr3_aa: CASTAGDGNTIYF

clone_size: .
j_call: TRBJ1-4
cdr3_length: 14
d_call: .
v_call: TRBV5-5
cdr3_nt: TGTGCCAGCAGCTTCAGGGCAACTAATGAAAAACTGTTTTTT
cdr3_aa: CASSFRATNEKLFF

clone_size: .
j_call: TRBJ2-3
cdr3_length: 11
d_call: .
v_call: TRBV19
cdr3_nt: TGTGCCTCCGGGGCCCAGGATACGCAGTATTTT
cdr3_aa: CASGAQDTQYF

clone_size: .
j_call: TRBJ1-2
cdr3_length: 12
d_call: .
v_call: TRBV5-4
cdr3_nt: TGTGCCAGCAGCTTGGACGGAAATGGCTACACCTTC
cdr3_aa: CASSLDGNGYTF

clone_size: .
j_call: TRBJ2-2
cdr3_length: 15
d_call: TRBD1
v_call: TRBV11-3
cdr3_nt: TGTGCCAGCAGCTTGGGACAGGGGCACACCGGGGAGCTGTTTTTT
cdr3_aa: CASSLGQGHTGELFF

clone_size: .
j_call: TRBJ1-1
cdr3_length: 12
d_call: TRBD1
v_call: TRBV30
cdr3_nt: TGTGCCTGGAGTGACCAAATGACAGGGGCTTTCTTT
cdr3_aa: CAWSDQMTGAFF

clone_size: .
j_call: TRBJ1-1
cdr3_length: 11
d_call: .
v_call: TRBV7-3
cdr3_nt: TGTGCCAGCAGCCTCCCTACTGAAGCTTTCTTT
cdr3_aa: CASSLPTEAFF

clone_size: .
j_call: TRBJ2-1
cdr3_length: 16
d_call: TRBD2
v_call: TRBV28
cdr3_nt: TGTGCCAGCAGTTTACTCCCTAGCGGACCTTACAATGAGCAGTTCTTC
cdr3_aa: CASSLLPSGPYNEQFF

clone_size: .
j_call: TRBJ1-2
cdr3_length: 16
d_call: .
v_call: TRBV19
cdr3_nt: TGTGCCAGTAGTAACGGACAGTTCCAAGGCTTGCGTGGCTACACCTTC
cdr3_aa: CASSNGQFQGLRGYTF

clone_size: .
j_call: TRBJ2-7
cdr3_length: 13
d_call: .
v_call: TRBV29-1
cdr3_nt: TGCAGCGTTGAAGATCGGGCCCCTCCCGAGCAGTACTTC
cdr3_aa: CSVEDRAPPEQYF

clone_size: few
j_call: TRBJ1-3
cdr3_length: 16
d_call: .
v_call: TRBV28
cdr3_nt: TGTGCCAGCAGGGGGCTCCGGATGGTTTCTGGAAACACCATATATTTT
cdr3_aa: CASRGLRMVSGNTIYF

clone_size: .
j_call: TRBJ1-5
cdr3_length: 15
d_call: .
v_call: TRBV6-5
cdr3_nt: TGTGCCAGCAGTTACTCTATGACTACCCATCAGCCCCAGCATTTT
cdr3_aa: CASSYSMTTHQPQHF

clone_size: .
j_call: TRBJ1-5
cdr3_length: 15
d_call: .
v_call: TRBV6-6
cdr3_nt: TGTGCCAGCAGCCAAACCCAGGTTTACAATCAGCCCCAGCATTTT
cdr3_aa: CASSQTQVYNQPQHF

clone_size: .
j_call: TRBJ2-7
cdr3_length: 15
d_call: TRBD1
v_call: TRBV7-2
cdr3_nt: TGTGCCAGCAGCTTAGCCCTTAGGGGGCACGGGGAGCAGTACTTC
cdr3_aa: CASSLALRGHGEQYF

clone_size: .
j_call: TRBJ2-5
cdr3_length: 16
d_call: TRBD2
v_call: TRBV5-1
cdr3_nt: TGCGCCAGCAGCTTGGCCCTAGCGGGAGGGAAAGAGACCCAGTACTTC
cdr3_aa: CASSLALAGGKETQYF

clone_size: once
j_call: TRBJ1-6
cdr3_length: 15
d_call: TRBD1
v_call: TRBV7-3
cdr3_nt: TGTGCCAGCAGTCGCGACAGGGGGTATAATTCACCCCTCCACTTT
cdr3_aa: CASSRDRGYNSPLHF

clone_size: .
j_call: TRBJ2-7
cdr3_length: 15
d_call: TRBD1
v_call: TRBV18
cdr3_nt: TGTGCCAGCTCACCCCCCGGGACAGGGTATTCCGAGCAGTACTTC
cdr3_aa: CASSPPGTGYSEQYF

clone_size: .
j_call: TRBJ2-5
cdr3_length: 19
d_call: .
v_call: TRBV4-2
cdr3_nt: TGTGCCAGCAGCCAGAGGGGGTTTGCTAGCGGACGACTCCAAGAGACCCAGTACTTC
cdr3_aa: CASSQRGFASGRLQETQYF

clone_size: .
j_call: TRBJ2-3
cdr3_length: 15
d_call: .
v_call: TRBV7-9
cdr3_nt: TGTGCCAGCAGCTTAAACCACAGGCCCGGAGATACGCAGTATTTT
cdr3_aa: CASSLNHRPGDTQYF

clone_size: .
j_call: TRBJ1-1
cdr3_length: 15
d_call: .
v_call: TRBV9
cdr3_nt: TGTGCCAGCAGCCCCCGCGTGGTTTTGAACACTGAAGCTTTCTTT
cdr3_aa: CASSPRVVLNTEAFF

clone_size: .
j_call: TRBJ2-3
cdr3_length: 14
d_call: TRBD2
v_call: TRBV7-6
cdr3_nt: TGTGCCAGCAGCTTAGGCGGGAGAGGAGATACGCAGTATTTT
cdr3_aa: CASSLGGRGDTQYF

clone_size: .
j_call: TRBJ2-3
cdr3_length: 15
d_call: .
v_call: TRBV19
cdr3_nt: TGTGCCAGTAGGATTGATGGGCGGAGATCAGATACGCAGTATTTT
cdr3_aa: CASRIDGRRSDTQYF

clone_size: .
j_call: TRBJ2-3
cdr3_length: 14
d_call: .
v_call: TRBV15
cdr3_nt: TGTGCCACCAGCAGAGCCCTGTGGTCAGATACGCAGTATTTT
cdr3_aa: CATSRALWSDTQYF

clone_size: .
j_call: TRBJ2-7
cdr3_length: 11
d_call: .
v_call: TRBV7-2
cdr3_nt: TGTGCCAGCAGCTTATTGGCCGAGCAGTACTTC
cdr3_aa: CASSLLAEQYF

clone_size: .
j_call: TRBJ2-7
cdr3_length: 15
d_call: TRBD2
v_call: TRBV19
cdr3_nt: TGTGCCAGTAGAAGACTAGCGGGAGCCAAAGACGAGCAGTACTTC
cdr3_aa: CASRRLAGAKDEQYF

clone_size: .
j_call: TRBJ2-5
cdr3_length: 15
d_call: .
v_call: TRBV7-6
cdr3_nt: TGTGCCAGCAGCCCCCTCTACCGGGGGCAAGAGACCCAGTACTTC
cdr3_aa: CASSPLYRGQETQYF